One sample yielded the 8 T cell receptor beta chains listed below, sequenced in a study of vaccination and CD4 T cells after COVID-19. No antigen has been assigned to these receptors. Stated time point: late sampling 161 to 241 days after vaccination in three convalescent patients. Indicated treatment: roughly 11-day PBMC culture with coronavirus spike peptide pools or control peptides (ViraFEST assay). The Oncomine TCR Beta short-read assay sequenced DNA from cultured CD4+ T cells. TCRdb re-analysed the PCR reads in MiXCR, keeping a single row per CDR3 protein. The table records approximately 17,000 distinct CDR3 sequences, about half of them present only once. This material consisted of CD4+ T cells from blood, cultured in vitro, taken about 7 months after SARS-CoV-2 vaccination. The receptor set was obtained from a human donor who had recovered from COVID-19.

This clonotype was recorded a few times. V usage is TRBV4-1 and J usage is TRBJ2-5; tentative D call: TRBD2 (6 bases). From germline, CDR1 is MGHRA and CDR2 YSYEKL. Trimming stripped 0 bases from V and 4 bases from J, with 12 bases between. The CDR3 covers 15 residues. For the CDR3, the DNA is TGCGCCAGCAGCCAAGATGGGGAGGAAGGAGAGACCCAGTACTTC. This codes for CASSQDGEEGETQYF.

The chain joins TRBV15 to TRBJ2-7; D call uncertain. The CDR3 is made up of 12 amino acids. The germline gives CDR1 LNHNV, CDR2 YYDKDF (reference sequence). The germline V and J ends were trimmed by 0 bases and 4 bases, with 4 bases remaining between them. DNA for the CDR3: TGTGCCACCAGCAGAGACCGATACGAGCAGTACTTC. Protein sequence: CATSRDRYEQYF.

This clonotype has more than one count but fewer than ten. The V and J genes are TRBV7-2 and TRBJ2-2; the match to TRBD2 covers 12 bases. The CDR3 runs to 17 residues. In germline, CDR1 is SGHTA, CDR2 FQGNSA. V was clipped by 5 bases and J by 2 bases; unmatched bases: 6. The CDR3 region is CASSHPSGGANTGELFF. As DNA, the CDR3 is TGTGCCAGCAGCCACCCTAGCGGGGGGGCTAACACCGGGGAGCTGTTTTTT. The whole variable domain, filled in from reference TRBV7-2 and TRBJ2-2, reads GAGVSQSPSNKVTEKGKDVELRCDPISGHTALYWYRQSLGQGLEFLIYFQGNSAPDKSGLPSDRFSAERTGGSVSTLTIQRTQQEDSAVYLCASSHPSGGANTGELFFGEGSRLTVL.

V usage is TRBV11-1 and J usage is TRBJ2-5; 11 positions match TRBD2. Trimming removed 3 bases from V and 5 bases from J; junction bases left unmatched: 14. This CDR3 region has 18 residues. Germline CDR1 and CDR2: SGHAT and FQDESV (reference sequence). In nucleotides, the CDR3 is TGTGCCAGCAGCTTCCCTAAGGGACTAGCGGACTTCAGGGAGACCCAGTACTTC. Residues: CASSFPKGLADFRETQYF.

This clonotype has only a few counts. This chain joins TRBV7-2 and TRBJ2-1; 14 bases fit TRBD2. Germline V gives CDR1 SGHTA, CDR2 FQGNSA. The ends lost 5 bases at V and 7 bases at J; junction bases unmatched: 4. The CDR3 loop spans 15 amino acids. The CDR3 nucleotides are TGTGCCAGCAGCCGACTAGCGGGGGGGGTTAATGAGCAGTTCTTC. Protein: CASSRLAGGVNEQFF.

This chain joins TRBV4-1 and TRBJ1-5; 7 bases agree with TRBD1. V trimming: 3 bases; J trimming: 2 bases; junction bases outside the gene matches: 10. The germline gives CDR1 MGHRA, CDR2 YSYEKL. The CDR3 length is 17 residues. CDR3 region: CASSQKLRDRGNQPQHF. CDR3 sequence (DNA): TGCGCCAGCAGCCAGAAATTGAGGGACAGAGGCAATCAGCCCCAGCATTTT.

The V call is TRBV7-2, the J call TRBJ1-3, with no clear D. The CDR3 contains 16 residues. CDR1 is SGHTA, CDR2 FQGNSA, per germline. With 1 base removed from V and 0 bases from J, the gap between germline ends came to 10 bases. The CDR3 nucleotides are TGTGCCAGCAGCTTAGGGATACATAGCTCTGGAAACACCATATATTTT. Its protein is CASSLGIHSSGNTIYF.

The DNA for the CDR3 is TGCAGTGCATCGACAGGGAATAACAATCAGCCCCAGCATTTT. It is translated as CSASTGNNNQPQHF. The rearrangement uses TRBV20-1 and TRBJ1-5, with 7 bases matching TRBD1. Germline V gene lookup returns CDR1 DFQATT and CDR2 SNEGSKA (reference sequence). V shed 6 bases, J shed 3 bases, and the junction held 8 bases outside the gene matches. The CDR3 spans 14 residues.